The table lists the clone carrying this T cell receptor beta chain with a few counts. Its antigen is not known. The sample originates from a study of metastatic and nonmetastatic thyroid tumors. About the study: A comparison of repertoires was made across blood and tumor or nodule tissue from malignant and benign thyroid patients.

Study-level points and caveats: Reports indicated that malignant thyroid tumors showed significantly higher TCR beta diversity than benign nodules did, in blood and tumor.

Germline-derived CDR1 and CDR2 are MNHNS and SASEGT. The CDR3 consists of 15 residues. V lost 6 bases and J lost 3; bases outside the gene matches: 7. The entire patient cohort was treatment-naive prior to thyroid surgery. As handled by the study authors: Built for papillary thyroid cancer, a distant-metastasis classifier drew on CDR3 differences across clinicopathological groups. TCRdb re-clonotyped the PCR reads through MiXCR. TCRdb, not the authors, supplied the V and J calls. The sample holds around 45,000 clones, around 3.1% seen once. V gene TRBV6-1 combines with J gene TRBJ2-3; TRBD2 matches 9 bases. This receptor was obtained from a female donor with papillary thyroid cancer or a benign thyroid nodule (not recorded which). Some clones in this sample may be carry-over from other donors' samples. Material: blood. The CDR3 sequence: CASSPTSGRTDTQYF. DNA for the CDR3: TGTGCCAGCAGCCCAACTAGCGGGCGTACAGATACGCAGTATTTT.